The clone carrying this TCR beta chain was observed a single time. This sample was included in a study of blood T cell repertoires in COVID-19. In the study overall: Sites across the United States, Italy and Spain contributed samples from acute and convalescent COVID-19.

TCRdb's copy holds only in-frame clones and misses some; the assay was immunoSEQ multiplex PCR. The table shows approximately 190,000 clones, with 84% occurring only once. The TCR sequence derives from a woman in her seventies with active or convalescent COVID-19. The sample comprised peripheral blood.

CDR3 in amino acids: CASSSRGSYEQYF. The CDR3 DNA reads as TGTGCCAGCAGTTCGCGGGGGTCCTACGAGCAGTACTTC. This chain connects TRBV6-2 or TRBV6-3 to TRBJ2-7; 7 positions agree with TRBD2. V shed 4 bases, J shed 1 base, and the junction held 1 base outside the gene matches. The CDR3 sequence is 13 residues long. Germline lookup yields CDR1 MNHEY and CDR2 SVGEGT.